The rows below give T cell receptor beta chains drawn from one sample of a study of cytomegalovirus exposure and HLA in healthy donors. Libraries were prepared by immunoSEQ multiplex PCR; TCRdb keeps only in-frame clonotypes and omits some of them. The listing contains 150,000 to 200,000 clones. The sequenced sample was PBMCs. The receptor set was obtained from a woman aged 55-75 years in good health and CMV-seronegative. Both conserved end residues are part of each CDR3. A D gene is named only where the DNA matches it firmly.

V gene	D gene	J gene	CDR3 protein
TRBV7-9	.	TRBJ2-1	CASSPRPQFWNEQFF
TRBV6-5	.	TRBJ1-3	CASSVDMARGNTIYF
TRBV5-6	TRBD1	TRBJ2-2	CASSPTGGASTGELFF
TRBV5-8	TRBD1	TRBJ1-4	CASSSGTGGAEEKLFF
TRBV19	.	TRBJ2-7	CASSTHGTSSYEQYF
TRBV11-2	.	TRBJ1-5	CASSLGGDQPQHF
TRBV9	TRBD1	TRBJ1-2	CASSVTTGGQDGYTF
TRBV18	TRBD1	TRBJ1-2	CASSLDRNSGYGYTF
TRBV4-1	.	TRBJ1-1	CASSFNPVFEAFF
TRBV6-5	.	TRBJ2-1	CATSSVIEQFF
TRBV12-5	TRBD1	TRBJ1-1	CASGLVIYGSTGTGRNTEAFF
TRBV27	.	TRBJ1-5	CASSLTQGNQPQHF
TRBV13	.	TRBJ1-5	CASSRWGEGTNQPQHF
TRBV4-2	.	TRBJ2-2	CASSQVSGELFF
TRBV5-1	.	TRBJ1-6	CASRSRADGYNSPLHF
TRBV7-2	.	TRBJ1-5	CASSLGSREYQPQHF
TRBV10-3	.	TRBJ1-2	CAITRGMGGYTF
TRBV14	TRBD1	TRBJ1-1	CASSSWTGNTEAFF
TRBV7-9	TRBD2	TRBJ2-1	CASRLLLAGRGEQFF
TRBV18	TRBD1	TRBJ2-2	CAGESGTENTGELFF
TRBV5-6	.	.	CASSLVRRTYEQYF
TRBV4-2	.	TRBJ2-7	CASSHTDMDDEQYF
TRBV7-4	.	TRBJ2-1	CASSHRRLLNEQFF
TRBV2	.	TRBJ1-2	CASRVFEHSNGYTF
TRBV5-4	TRBD2	TRBJ2-1	CASSLETSGSINEQFF
TRBV5-4	TRBD1	TRBJ1-2	CASSLGGQEEGYTF
TRBV7-9	.	TRBJ1-2	CASSLIGGPNYGYTF
TRBV11-2	TRBD1	TRBJ2-7	CASSFLVGTGDYEQYF
TRBV19	.	TRBJ2-1	CASRSTGARVYNEQFF
TRBV7-2	TRBD1	TRBJ1-3	CASSSIPGTGKYF
TRBV6-5	TRBD2	TRBJ2-3	CASSYASGGADTQYF
TRBV4-2	.	TRBJ1-2	CASSPRGGRDYGYTF
TRBV6-1	TRBD1	TRBJ2-7	CASRAGTVLYEQYF
TRBV18	.	TRBJ2-7	CASSTSSYEQYF
TRBV9	TRBD1	TRBJ2-5	CASSPGQPQETQYF
TRBV7-3	.	TRBJ1-1	CASSAAGTNTEAFF
TRBV6-1	TRBD1	TRBJ1-6	CASRETGRNSPLHF
TRBV11-2	.	TRBJ2-3	CASSFLTSSTDTQYF
TRBV2	.	TRBJ1-1	CASSETRYTEAFF
TRBV5-1	.	TRBJ1-2	CASSLELGTKYGYTF
TRBV18	.	TRBJ2-1	CASSPGTSEQFF
TRBV6-6	.	TRBJ2-7	CASSYSIPDLYEQYF
TRBV28	.	TRBJ2-7	CASRPSGGLSGEQYF
TRBV11-3	TRBD1	TRBJ1-1	CASSLGVGQGDEAFF
TRBV7-3	TRBD2	TRBJ2-1	CASRYQRGLEDEQFF
TRBV6-5	.	TRBJ2-1	CASSYVWTVNNEQFF
TRBV5-1	.	TRBJ2-7	CASSLNRAYEQYF
TRBV7-3	.	TRBJ1-5	CASFNQGRPQHF
TRBV6-5	.	TRBJ2-7	CASSYSNFGGRYEQYF
TRBV5-1	.	TRBJ1-3	CASSLSTGSGSTIYF